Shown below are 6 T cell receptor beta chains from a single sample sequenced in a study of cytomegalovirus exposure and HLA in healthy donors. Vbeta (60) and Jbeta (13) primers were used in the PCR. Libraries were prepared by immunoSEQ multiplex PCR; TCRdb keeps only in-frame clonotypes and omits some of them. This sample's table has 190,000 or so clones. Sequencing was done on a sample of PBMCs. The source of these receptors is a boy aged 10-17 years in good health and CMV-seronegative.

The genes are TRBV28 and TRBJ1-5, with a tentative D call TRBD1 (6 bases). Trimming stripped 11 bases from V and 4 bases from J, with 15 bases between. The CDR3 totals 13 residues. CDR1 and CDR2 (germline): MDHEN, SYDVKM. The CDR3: CASNRGKNQPQHF. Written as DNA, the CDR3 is TGTGCCTCAAATAGGGGGAAAAATCAGCCCCAGCATTTT.

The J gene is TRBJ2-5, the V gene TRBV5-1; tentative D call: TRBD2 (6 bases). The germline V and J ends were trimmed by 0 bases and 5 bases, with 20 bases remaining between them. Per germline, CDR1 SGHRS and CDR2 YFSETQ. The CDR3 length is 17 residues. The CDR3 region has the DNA TGCGCCAGCAGCTTGGCGATGGCGGGGCGAACCGGGGAGACCCAGTACTTC. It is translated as CASSLAMAGRTGETQYF.

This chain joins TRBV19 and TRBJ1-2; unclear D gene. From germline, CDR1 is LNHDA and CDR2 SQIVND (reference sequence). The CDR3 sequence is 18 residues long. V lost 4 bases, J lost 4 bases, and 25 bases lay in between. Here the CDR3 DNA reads TGTGCCAGTAGTAATTTCCCCTCGGGTCTAAGAGAAGGCTATGGCTACACCTTC. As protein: CASSNFPSGLREGYGYTF.

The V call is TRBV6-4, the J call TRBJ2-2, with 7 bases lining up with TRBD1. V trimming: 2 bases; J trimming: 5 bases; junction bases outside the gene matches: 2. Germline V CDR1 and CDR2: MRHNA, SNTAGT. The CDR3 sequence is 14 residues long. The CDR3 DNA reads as TGTGCCAGCAGTGACGGGACAGCTACCGGGGAGCTGTTTTTT. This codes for CASSDGTATGELFF.

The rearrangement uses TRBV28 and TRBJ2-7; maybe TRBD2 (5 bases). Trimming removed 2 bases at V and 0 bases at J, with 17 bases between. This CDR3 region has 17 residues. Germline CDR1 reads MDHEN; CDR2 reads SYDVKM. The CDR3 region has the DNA TGTGCCAGCAGTTTACCCGTTAGGCGGGTAACCTCCTACGAGCAGTACTTC. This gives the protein CASSLPVRRVTSYEQYF.

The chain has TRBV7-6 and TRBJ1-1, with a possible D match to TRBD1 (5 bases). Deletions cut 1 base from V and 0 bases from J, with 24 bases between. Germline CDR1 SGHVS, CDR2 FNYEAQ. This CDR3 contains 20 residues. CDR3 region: CASSLGPFIRTPTLNTEAFF. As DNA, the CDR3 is TGTGCCAGCAGCTTAGGACCTTTTATTAGGACACCTACCTTGAACACTGAAGCTTTCTTT. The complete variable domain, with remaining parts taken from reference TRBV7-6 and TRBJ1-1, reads GAGVSQSPRYKVTKRGQDVALRCDPISGHVSLYWYRQALGQGPEFLTYFNYEAQQDKSGLPNDRFSAERPEGSISTLTIQRTEQRDSAMYRCASSLGPFIRTPTLNTEAFFGQGTRLTVV.